The clone carrying this TCR beta chain has more than one count but fewer than ten. Possible read error: a much larger clone is one base away. The record originates from a study of blood T cells in healthy people across ages. Using a J-beta primer mix together with a sample-barcoded 5' primer, a second PCR was run for about 7 to 12 cycles. TCRdb re-called the 5' RACE reads through MiXCR, storing one row per CDR3 protein. The sample lists more than 900,000 distinct CDR3 sequences, almost 25% occurring once. This CDR3 region has 13 residues. In germline, CDR1 is DFQATT, CDR2 SNEGSKA (reference sequence). These data were also filed under a second study, of T cells of mothers and their children. That paper states: Unrelated pairs and related pairs have their TCR recombination output shaped similarly by thymic selection.

This clonotype was sampled from a girl aged 2 to 9 in good health. Sequenced material: blood. The rearrangement joins TRBV20-1 to TRBJ2-5; 9 bases align to TRBD2. The end of the DNA aligns better with TRBJ2-1, so the J call may be wrong. The CDR3 loop is CSAPSGNYDEQFF. DNA for the CDR3: TGCAGTGCTCCTAGCGGGAACTACGATGAGCAGTTCTTC.